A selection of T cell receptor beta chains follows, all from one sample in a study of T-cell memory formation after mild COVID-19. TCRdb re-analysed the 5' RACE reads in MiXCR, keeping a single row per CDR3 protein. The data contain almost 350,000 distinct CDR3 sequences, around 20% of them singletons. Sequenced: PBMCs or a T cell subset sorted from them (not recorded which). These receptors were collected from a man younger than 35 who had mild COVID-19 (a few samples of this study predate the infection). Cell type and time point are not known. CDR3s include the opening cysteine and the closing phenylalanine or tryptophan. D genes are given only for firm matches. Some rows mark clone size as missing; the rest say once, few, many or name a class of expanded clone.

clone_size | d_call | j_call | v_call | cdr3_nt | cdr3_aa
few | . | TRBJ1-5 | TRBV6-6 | TGTGCCAGCAGTTACAGTATAGGGGGAATCAATCAGCCCCAGCATTTT | CASSYSIGGINQPQHF
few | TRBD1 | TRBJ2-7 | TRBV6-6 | TGTGCCAGCAGTAGCAACGGCGGACAGGCTTACTCCTACGAGCAGTACTTC | CASSSNGGQAYSYEQYF
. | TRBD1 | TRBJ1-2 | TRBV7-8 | TGTGACAGCAGCGGCCGGGACAGGGCAAACTATGGCTACACCTTC | CDSSGRDRANYGYTF
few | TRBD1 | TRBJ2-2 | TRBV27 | TGTGCCAGCAGAACACAGGGGATCGGGGAGCTGTTTTTT | CASRTQGIGELFF
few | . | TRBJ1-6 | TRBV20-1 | TGCAGTGCTGAACAGAGCTCCTATAATTCACCCCTCCACTTT | CSAEQSSYNSPLHF
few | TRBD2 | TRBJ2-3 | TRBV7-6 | TGTGCCAGCAGCCGGACTAGCGGGGTTAGAGATACGCAGTATTTT | CASSRTSGVRDTQYF
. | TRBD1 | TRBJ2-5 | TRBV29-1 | TGCAGCGTTGAAGACCGGGACAGGGTATTCCAAGAGACCCAGTACTTC | CSVEDRDRVFQETQYF
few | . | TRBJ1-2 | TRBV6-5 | TGTGCCAGCCGGATGGCAGTTGGGAATGGCTACACCTTC | CASRMAVGNGYTF
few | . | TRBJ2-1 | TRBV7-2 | TGTGCCAGCAGCTTAGCCCTAGGAGGGGGCGAAGAGCAGTTCTTC | CASSLALGGGEEQFF
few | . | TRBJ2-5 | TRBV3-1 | TGTGCCAGCAGCCAAGACGACCTTTTAGAGACCCAGTACTTC | CASSQDDLLETQYF
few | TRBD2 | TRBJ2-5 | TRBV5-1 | TGCGCCAGCAGCTCCGGACTAGGCCCCCAAGAGACCCAGTACTTC | CASSSGLGPQETQYF
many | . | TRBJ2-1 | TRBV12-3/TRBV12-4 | TGTGCCAGCAGCCACCGGGACCGCGGGCATGAGCAGTTCTTC | CASSHRDRGHEQFF